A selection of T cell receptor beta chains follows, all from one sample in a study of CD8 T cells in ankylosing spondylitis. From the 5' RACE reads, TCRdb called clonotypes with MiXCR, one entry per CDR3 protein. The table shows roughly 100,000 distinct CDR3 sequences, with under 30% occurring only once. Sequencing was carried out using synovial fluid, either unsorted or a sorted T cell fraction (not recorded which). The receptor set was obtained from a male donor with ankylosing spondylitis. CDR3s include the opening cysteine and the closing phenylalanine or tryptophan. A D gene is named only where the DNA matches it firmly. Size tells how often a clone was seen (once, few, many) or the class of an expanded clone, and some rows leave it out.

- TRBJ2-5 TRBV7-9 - TGTGCCAGCACCCCTAGGGGGAGGCAAGAGACCCAGTACTTC CASTPRGRQETQYF
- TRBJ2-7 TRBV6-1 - TGTGCCAGCAGTGAACCCGGATACGAGCAGTACTTC CASSEPGYEQYF
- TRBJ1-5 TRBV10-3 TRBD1 TGTGCCATCAGCCGGGACAGAACCAATCAGCCCCAGCATTTT CAISRDRTNQPQHF
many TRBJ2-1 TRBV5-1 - TGCGCCAGCAGCTTGGCCGGTACCGGAGGTCGAAACAATGAGCAGTTCTTC CASSLAGTGGRNNEQFF
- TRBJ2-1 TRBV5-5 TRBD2 TGTGCCAGCAGCCCCCGGACTAGCGGAAATGAGCAGTTCTTC CASSPRTSGNEQFF
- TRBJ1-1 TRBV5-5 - TGTGCCAGCAGTACCTTAAGGGGGTTAACGAACACTGAAGCTTTCTTT CASSTLRGLTNTEAFF
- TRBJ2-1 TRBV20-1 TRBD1 TGCAGTGCTACCGGGACAGGGGGATTCGGCTATGAGCAGTTCTTC CSATGTGGFGYEQFF
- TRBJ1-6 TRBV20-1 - TGCAGTGCTAGCGGGCAGGTCGATAATTCACCCCTCCACTTT CSASGQVDNSPLHF
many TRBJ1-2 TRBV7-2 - TGTGCCAGCAGCTTATTACAGAATAACTATGGCTACACCTTC CASSLLQNNYGYTF
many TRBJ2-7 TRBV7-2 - TGTGCCAGCAGCTTGCAGGCCCCCTACGAGCAGTACTTC CASSLQAPYEQYF
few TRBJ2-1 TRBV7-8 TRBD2 TGTGCCAGCAGCCCGGTGGGGACTAGCGTTACTCGGCACTACAATGAGCAGTTCTTC CASSPVGTSVTRHYNEQFF
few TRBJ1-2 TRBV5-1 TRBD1 TGCGCCAGCAGCCTTCGGACAGGGGACAACTATGGCTACACCTTC CASSLRTGDNYGYTF
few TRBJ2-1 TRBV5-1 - TGCGCCAGCAGCCAATCCGGGACCGCCTCCTACAATGAGCAGTTCTTC CASSQSGTASYNEQFF
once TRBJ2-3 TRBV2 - TGTGCCAGCAGTGTGAGACTAGGTCCAGATACGCAGTATTTT CASSVRLGPDTQYF
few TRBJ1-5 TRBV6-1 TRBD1 TGTGCCAGCAGCCAGGGGGTAAGGGGCAATCAGCCCCAGCATTTT CASSQGVRGNQPQHF
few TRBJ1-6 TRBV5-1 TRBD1 TGCGCCAGCAGCCGGACAGGGATTCGGGAACCCCTCCACTTT CASSRTGIREPLHF
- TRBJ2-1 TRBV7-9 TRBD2 TGTGCCAGCAGCTTAGGTGGCGGGGGCTACAATGAGCAGTTCTTC CASSLGGGGYNEQFF
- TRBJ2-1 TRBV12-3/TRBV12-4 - TGTGCCAGCAGCCCCGACGGTAACTCCTACAATGAGCAGTTCTTC CASSPDGNSYNEQFF
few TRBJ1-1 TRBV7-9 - TGTGCCAGCAGCATGCTAAACAGGGTTCGAGCTTTCTTT CASSMLNRVRAFF
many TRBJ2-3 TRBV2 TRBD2 TGTGCCAGCAGTGCAGTCTTAGCGGGAGGAGCAGATACGCAGTATTTT CASSAVLAGGADTQYF
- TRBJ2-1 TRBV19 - TGTGCAAGTCGAGGGGGGCCGGGTGAGCAGTTCTTC CASRGGPGEQFF
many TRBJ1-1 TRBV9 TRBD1 TGTGCCAGCAGCGCGCACATCGGACAGGTCATGAACACTGAAGCTTTCTTT CASSAHIGQVMNTEAFF
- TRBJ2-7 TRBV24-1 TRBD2 TGTGCCACCTCGGGGACTACCTCCTACGAGCAGTACTTC CATSGTTSYEQYF
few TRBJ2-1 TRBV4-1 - TGCGCCAGCAGTACCGGCGGAAGCTCCTACAATGAGCAGTTCTTC CASSTGGSSYNEQFF
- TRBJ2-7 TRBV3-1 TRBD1 TGTGCCAGCAGTCCCGGGACAGGGTCTAGCGAGCAGTACTTC CASSPGTGSSEQYF
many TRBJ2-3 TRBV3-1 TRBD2 TGTGCCAGCAGCCAACGCGGGAGAAACGGAGATACGCAGTATTTT CASSQRGRNGDTQYF
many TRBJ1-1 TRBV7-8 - TGTGCCAGCAGCTTAGCTGGGGCGGTGAACACTGAAGCTTTCTTT CASSLAGAVNTEAFF
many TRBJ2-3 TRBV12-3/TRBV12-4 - TGTGCCAGCAGCCCGGGAAACACAGATACGCAGTATTTT CASSPGNTDTQYF
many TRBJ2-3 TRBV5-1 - TGCGCCAGCAGCTTGGAGTCAGCTAGCACAGATACGCAGTATTTT CASSLESASTDTQYF
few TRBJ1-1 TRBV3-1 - TGTGCCAGCAGCCAATACGAGGGGATCACTGAAGCTTTCTTT CASSQYEGITEAFF
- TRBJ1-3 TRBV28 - TGTGCCAGCAACCGGTTGTCTGGAAACACCATATATTTT CASNRLSGNTIYF
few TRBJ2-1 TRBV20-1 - TGCAGTGCTAGGTGGCAGCTCAATGAGCAGTTCTTC CSARWQLNEQFF
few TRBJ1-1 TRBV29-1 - TGCAGCGTTGAAGACCCAATACCCCCCTACGCGGGGGACACTGAAGCTTTCTTT CSVEDPIPPYAGDTEAFF
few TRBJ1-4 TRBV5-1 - TGCGCCAGCAGCTTAGACTCTGGAATTGAAAAACTGTTTTTT CASSLDSGIEKLFF
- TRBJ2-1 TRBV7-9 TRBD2 TGTGCCAGCAGGTCTAGCGGGGGCAGCTCCTACAATGAGCAGTTCTTC CASRSSGGSSYNEQFF